This TCR beta chain was identified during a study of human T cells and chemical hapten exposure. Study-wide points: Sensitizing to DPC left TCRs with a frequency above 1 in 1000 unaltered. Among expanded TCRs, significantly more large CDR3 similarity clusters formed than among controls.

Stated time point: pre-sensitization, week 0. Treatment denoted: therapeutic diphenylcyclopropenone sensitization with weekly scalp DPC. Unseparated into fractions, whole blood served as the source from which total RNA was extracted. Germline-derived CDR1 and CDR2 are MNHEY and SVGAGI. Trimming removed 8 bases at V and 0 bases at J, with 17 bases between. CDR3 length: 16 amino acids. Unique molecular identifiers were affixed to discrete cDNA molecules within the library. Each CDR3 protein gets one entry after TCRdb re-called the RACE reads with MiXCR. Altogether around 180,000 distinct CDR3 sequences are present, more than 25% being singletons, with the ten largest covering about 2.8%. As regards this clonotype: The antigen remains unidentified.

This clonotype was obtained from a woman between 25 and 40 years old with alopecia areata. Some clones in this sample may be carry-over from other donors' samples. J is TRBJ1-3 and V is TRBV6-5; D remains ambiguous. Sequencing was performed on whole blood, taken in connection with sensitization to the hapten diphenylcyclopropenone (DPC). The CDR3 nucleotides read TGTGCCAGCGCAGTTAGTGCAGCTTCCTCTGGAAACACCATATATTTT. This translates into CASAVSAASSGNTIYF.